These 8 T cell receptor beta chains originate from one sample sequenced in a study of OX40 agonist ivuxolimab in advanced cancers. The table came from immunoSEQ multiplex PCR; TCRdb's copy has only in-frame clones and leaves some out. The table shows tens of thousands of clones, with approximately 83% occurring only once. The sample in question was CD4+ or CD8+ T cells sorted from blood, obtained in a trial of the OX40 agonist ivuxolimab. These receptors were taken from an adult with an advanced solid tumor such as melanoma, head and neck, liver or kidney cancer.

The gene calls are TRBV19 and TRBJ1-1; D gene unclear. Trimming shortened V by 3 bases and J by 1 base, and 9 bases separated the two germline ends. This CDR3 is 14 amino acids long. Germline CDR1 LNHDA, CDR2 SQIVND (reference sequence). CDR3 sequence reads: CASSMFPGNTEAFF. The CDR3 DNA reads TGTGCCAGTAGTATGTTCCCCGGGAACACTGAAGCTTTCTTT. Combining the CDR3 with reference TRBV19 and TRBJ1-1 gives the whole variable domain DGGITQSPKYLFRKEGQNVTLSCEQNLNHDAMYWYRQDPGQGLRLIYYSQIVNDFQKGDIAEGYSVSREKKESFPLTVTSAQKNPTAFYLCASSMFPGNTEAFFGQGTRLTVV.

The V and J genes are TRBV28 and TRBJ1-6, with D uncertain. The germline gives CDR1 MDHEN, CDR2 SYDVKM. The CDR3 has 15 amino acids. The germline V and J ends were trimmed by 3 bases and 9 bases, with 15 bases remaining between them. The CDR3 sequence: CASSLDRGDGSPLHF. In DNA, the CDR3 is TGTGCCAGCAGTTTGGACCGGGGAGACGGTTCACCCCTCCACTTT.

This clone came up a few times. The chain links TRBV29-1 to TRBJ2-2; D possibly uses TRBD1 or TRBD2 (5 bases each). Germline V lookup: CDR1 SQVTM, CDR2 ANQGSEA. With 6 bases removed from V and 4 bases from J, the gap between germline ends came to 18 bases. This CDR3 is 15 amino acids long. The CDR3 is CSVAPGPSATGELFF. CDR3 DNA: TGCAGCGTAGCACCGGGGCCCTCGGCCACCGGGGAGCTGTTTTTT.

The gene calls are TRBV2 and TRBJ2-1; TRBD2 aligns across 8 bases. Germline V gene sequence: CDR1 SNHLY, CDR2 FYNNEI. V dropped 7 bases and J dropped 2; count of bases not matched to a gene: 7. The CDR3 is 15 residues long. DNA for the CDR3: TGTGCCAGCAACGGGGGGGACTTAGCCTACAATGAGCAGTTCTTC. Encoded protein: CASNGGDLAYNEQFF.

CDR3 coding DNA: TGCGCCAGCGCCTCCGGGACAGGGAACTATGGCTACACCTTC. Its protein is CASASGTGNYGYTF. The rearrangement joins TRBV5-1 to TRBJ1-2; 9 bases fit TRBD1. The germline gives CDR1 SGHRS, CDR2 YFSETQ. V lost 7 bases and J lost 2; bases outside the gene matches: 6. This CDR3 contains 14 residues. Using reference TRBV5-1 and TRBJ1-2 for the parts outside the CDR3, the full variable domain is KAGVTQTPRYLIKTRGQQVTLSCSPISGHRSVSWYQQTPGQGLQFLFEYFSETQRNKGNFPGRFSGRQFSNSRSEMNVSTLELGDSALYLCASASGTGNYGYTFGSGTRLTVV.

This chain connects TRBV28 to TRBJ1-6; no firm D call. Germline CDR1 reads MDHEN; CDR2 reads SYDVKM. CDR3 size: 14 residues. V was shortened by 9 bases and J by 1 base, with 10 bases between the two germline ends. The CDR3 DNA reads TGTGCCAGTGGGAGGGCTTCCTATAATTCACCCCTCCACTTT. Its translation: CASGRASYNSPLHF.

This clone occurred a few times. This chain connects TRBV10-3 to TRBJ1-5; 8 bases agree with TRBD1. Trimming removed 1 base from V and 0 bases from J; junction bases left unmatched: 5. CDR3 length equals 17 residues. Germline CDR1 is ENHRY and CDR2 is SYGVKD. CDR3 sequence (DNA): TGTGCCATCAGTGAGTTGGACAGGGACCATAGCAATCAGCCCCAGCATTTT. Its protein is CAISELDRDHSNQPQHF.

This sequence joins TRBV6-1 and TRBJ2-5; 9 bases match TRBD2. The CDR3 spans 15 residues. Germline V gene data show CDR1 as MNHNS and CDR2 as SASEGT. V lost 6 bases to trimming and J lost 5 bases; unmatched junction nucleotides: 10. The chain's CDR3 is CASSPGLAFVETQYF. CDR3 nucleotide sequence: TGTGCCAGCAGCCCGGGACTAGCATTCGTCGAGACCCAGTACTTC.